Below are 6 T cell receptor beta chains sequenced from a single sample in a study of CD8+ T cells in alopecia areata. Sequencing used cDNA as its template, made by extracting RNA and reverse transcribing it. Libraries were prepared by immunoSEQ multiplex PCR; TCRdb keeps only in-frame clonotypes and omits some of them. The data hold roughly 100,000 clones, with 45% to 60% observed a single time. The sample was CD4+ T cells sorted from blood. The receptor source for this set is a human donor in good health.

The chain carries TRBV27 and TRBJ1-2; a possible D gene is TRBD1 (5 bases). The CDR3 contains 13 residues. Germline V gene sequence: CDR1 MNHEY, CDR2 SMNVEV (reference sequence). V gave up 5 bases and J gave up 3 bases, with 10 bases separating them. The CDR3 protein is CASSGGTDYGYTF. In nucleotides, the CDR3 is TGTGCCAGCAGTGGAGGGACCGACTATGGCTACACCTTC.

This chain's CDR3 is CSVSHVNTEAFF. DNA of the CDR3: TGCAGCGTGTCACACGTGAACACTGAAGCTTTCTTT. The rearrangement uses TRBV29-1 and TRBJ1-1; no clear D. CDR3 size: 12 residues. Germline V gene lookup returns CDR1 SQVTM and CDR2 ANQGSEA. The V and J ends lost 6 bases and 0 bases respectively, with 8 bases between them.

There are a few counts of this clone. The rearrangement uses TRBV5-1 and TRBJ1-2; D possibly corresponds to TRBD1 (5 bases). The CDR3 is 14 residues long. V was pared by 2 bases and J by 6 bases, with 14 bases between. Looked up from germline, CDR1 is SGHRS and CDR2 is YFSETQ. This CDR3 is CASSFIGATDGYTF. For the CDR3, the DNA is TGCGCCAGCAGCTTTATAGGGGCGACGGATGGCTACACCTTC. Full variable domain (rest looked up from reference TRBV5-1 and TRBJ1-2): KAGVTQTPRYLIKTRGQQVTLSCSPISGHRSVSWYQQTPGQGLQFLFEYFSETQRNKGNFPGRFSGRQFSNSRSEMNVSTLELGDSALYLCASSFIGATDGYTFGSGTRLTVV.

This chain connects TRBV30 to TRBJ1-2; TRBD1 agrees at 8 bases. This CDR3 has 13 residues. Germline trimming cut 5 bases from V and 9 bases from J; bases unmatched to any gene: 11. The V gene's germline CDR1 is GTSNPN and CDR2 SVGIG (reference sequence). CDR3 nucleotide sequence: TGTGCCTGGGTCTGGGGACAGGCCGGTCGCTACACCTTC. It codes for CAWVWGQAGRYTF.

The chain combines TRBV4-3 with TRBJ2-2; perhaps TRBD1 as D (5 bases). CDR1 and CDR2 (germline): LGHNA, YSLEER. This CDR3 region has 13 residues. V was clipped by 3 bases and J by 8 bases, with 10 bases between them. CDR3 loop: CASSHPAGGELFF. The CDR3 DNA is TGCGCCAGCAGCCATCCCGCAGGGGGGGAGCTGTTTTTT.

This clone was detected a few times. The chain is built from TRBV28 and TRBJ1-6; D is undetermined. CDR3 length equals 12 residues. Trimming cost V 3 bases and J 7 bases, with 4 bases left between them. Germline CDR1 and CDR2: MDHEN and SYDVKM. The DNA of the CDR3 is TGTGCCAGCAGTTTGCGGAATTCACCCCTCCACTTT. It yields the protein CASSLRNSPLHF.